Each of the 31 T cell receptor beta chains below was sequenced from the same sample in a study of blood T cells in healthy people across ages. With a J-beta primer mix and a sample-barcoded 5' primer, a second PCR ran roughly 6 to 11 cycles. TCRdb re-derived calls from the 5' RACE reads in MiXCR, one entry per CDR3 protein. The sample has fewer than 1,000,000 distinct CDR3 sequences, 40% to 50% seen once. Sequenced material: blood. These receptors originate from a man in his 60s in good health.

This rearrangement joins TRBV4-1 to TRBJ1-6; D is uncertain. CDR3 length equals 15 residues. V lost 1 base and J 2 bases, leaving 6 bases between the germline ends. Looked up from germline, CDR1 is MGHRA and CDR2 is YSYEKL. CDR3 region: CASSQAYPYNSPLHF. The CDR3 DNA reads as TGCGCCAGCAGCCAAGCCTACCCCTATAATTCACCCCTCCACTTT.

This clonotype has only a few counts. The V and J genes are TRBV20-1 and TRBJ2-4; D is undetermined. V was pared by 5 bases and J by 0 bases, with 8 bases between. Germline V gives CDR1 DFQATT, CDR2 SNEGSKA (reference sequence). The CDR3 runs to 13 residues. CDR3 sequence reads: CSAADIAKNIQYF. DNA for the CDR3: TGCAGTGCTGCCGACATAGCCAAAAACATTCAGTACTTC.

This chain links TRBV27 with TRBJ1-5, with a weak D call TRBD1 (5 bases). The germline gives CDR1 MNHEY, CDR2 SMNVEV (reference sequence). Trimming cost V 6 bases and J 1 base, with 16 bases left between them. The CDR3 totals 16 residues. The CDR3 DNA reads as TGTGCCAGCAGCCCGGCTAAGACAGTAAGCAATCAGCCCCAGCATTTT. It yields the protein CASSPAKTVSNQPQHF.

This chain joins TRBV14 and TRBJ2-5; maybe TRBD2 (5 bases). The V gene's germline CDR1 is SGHDN and CDR2 FVKESK. The CDR3 extends over 15 amino acids. V was trimmed by 1 base and J by 5 bases, leaving 14 bases between them. For the CDR3, the DNA is TGTGCCAGCAGCCAAGGGTACGATAGCGCCGAGACCCAGTACTTC. Translated: CASSQGYDSAETQYF.

Concerning this clonotype: Its ends do not fully match the called genes, so a read error is possible. Here the CDR3 DNA reads TGTGCCAGCAGTCCGACCAGACTTGGGACAGATGCGCAATATTTT. Translated, it gives CASSPTRLGTDAQYF. This chain uses TRBV12-3 or TRBV12-4 with TRBJ2-3, with 7 bases fitting TRBD1. The CDR3 loop spans 15 amino acids.

This clonotype was seen a few times. This chain uses TRBV14 with TRBJ2-3; D gene unclear. V dropped 1 base and J dropped 8 bases, with 13 bases sitting between them. Germline V gives CDR1 SGHDN, CDR2 FVKESK. The CDR3 runs to 14 residues. In nucleotides, the CDR3 is TGTGCCAGCAGCCAAGCTGGGCCAAGACGTACGCAGTATTTT. This codes for CASSQAGPRRTQYF. The whole variable domain, filled in from reference TRBV14 and TRBJ2-3, reads EAGVTQFPSHSVIEKGQTVTLRCDPISGHDNLYWYRRVMGKEIKFLLHFVKESKQDESGMPNNRFLAERTGGTYSTLKVQPAELEDSGVYFCASSQAGPRRTQYFGPGTRLTVL.

The chain is built from TRBV25-1 and TRBJ2-3; D unclear. The germline CDR1 and CDR2 sequences are MGHDK and SYGVNS. V was trimmed by 2 bases and J by 9 bases, leaving 9 bases between them. CDR3 length: 12 residues. CDR3 DNA sequence: TGTGCCAGCAGTGAAATCGGATACACGCAGTATTTT. Residues: CASSEIGYTQYF.

With respect to this clonotype: This could be a read error, since a much larger clone is one nucleotide away. The J gene is TRBJ2-5, the V gene TRBV4-3; weak D call: TRBD2 (5 bases). The germline gives CDR1 LGHNA, CDR2 YSLEER. The CDR3 length is 15 residues. CDR3 coding DNA: TGCACCAGCAGCCAGATAAGTCAACGGGCATGGGAGCAGTACTTC. Translated, it gives CTSSQISQRAWEQYF.

V and J are TRBV6-5 and TRBJ1-1; a possible D gene is TRBD1 (6 bases). This CDR3 is built from 14 residues. With 6 bases removed from V and 1 base from J, the gap between germline ends came to 12 bases. CDR1 is MNHEY and CDR2 is SVGAGI in the germline V gene. The CDR3 reads CASRTKGENTEAFF. As DNA, the CDR3 is TGTGCCAGCAGGACTAAGGGGGAGAACACTGAAGCTTTCTTT.

This chain links TRBV29-1 with TRBJ1-2; D possibly corresponds to TRBD1 (5 bases). Between the trimmed V and J ends, which lost 7 bases and 5 bases, there was a span of 14 bases. The CDR3 extends over 12 amino acids. Germline loops: CDR1 SQVTM, CDR2 ANQGSEA. Written as DNA, the CDR3 is TGCAGCGGTTACGGGGGAGGATATGGCTACACCTTC. Amino acid sequence: CSGYGGGYGYTF.

This clonotype was seen more than once but under ten times. This chain connects TRBV29-1 to TRBJ2-3; 8 bases align to TRBD2. V lost 7 bases to trimming and J lost 13 bases; unmatched junction nucleotides: 16. This CDR3 contains 13 residues. CDR1 SQVTM and CDR2 ANQGSEA come from the germline V gene. The CDR3: CSGQLAAQLKKYF. In DNA, the CDR3 is TGCAGCGGCCAACTAGCGGCCCAATTAAAGAAGTATTTT.

J is TRBJ2-3 and V is TRBV10-3, with D hard to call. The CDR3 has 15 residues. The V and J ends lost 10 bases and 0 bases respectively, with 17 bases between them. The germline V gene has CDR1 ENHRY and CDR2 SYGVKD. The CDR3 is CATNQAPTSTDTQYF. The DNA for the CDR3 is TGTGCCACAAACCAGGCCCCGACGAGCACAGATACGCAGTATTTT.

This clonotype was picked up a small number of times. The J gene is TRBJ2-7, the V gene TRBV4-2; 10 nucleotides align to TRBD2. The CDR3 consists of 16 residues. V lost 1 base and J lost 1; bases outside the gene matches: 4. CDR1 and CDR2 (germline): LGHNA, YNFKEQ. CDR3 nucleotides: TGTGCCAGCAGCCAAGGACTAGCGGGTCCGTCCTACGAGCAGTACTTC. Translated, it gives CASSQGLAGPSYEQYF.

This clonotype has just a few counts. This sequence joins TRBV20-1 and TRBJ2-1; tentative D call: TRBD1 (6 bases). V dropped 3 bases and J dropped 2 bases, with 8 bases sitting between them. CDR3 length: 13 residues. CDR1 is DFQATT, CDR2 SNEGSKA, per germline (reference sequence). The chain's CDR3 is CSASRGTYNEQFF. CDR3 coding DNA: TGCAGTGCTAGTAGGGGGACCTACAATGAGCAGTTCTTC.

The CDR3 coding sequence is TGCAGTGCCCCGACTGGACAGGGAATGAACACTGAAGCTTTCTTT. It yields the protein CSAPTGQGMNTEAFF. The chain has TRBV20-1 and TRBJ1-1; 8 bases are shared with TRBD1. The germline V gene has CDR1 DFQATT and CDR2 SNEGSKA (reference sequence). The CDR3 covers 15 residues. V was clipped by 6 bases and J by 0 bases; unmatched bases: 9.

The V and J genes are TRBV6-1 and TRBJ2-2; 8 bases line up with TRBD1. There are 15 residues in the CDR3. Trimming removed 7 bases from V and 4 bases from J; junction bases left unmatched: 8. CDR1 is MNHNS and CDR2 is SASEGT in the germline V gene. The CDR3 region is CASTRTGSSTGELFF. The CDR3 DNA reads as TGTGCCAGCACCCGGACAGGGTCGAGCACCGGGGAGCTGTTTTTT.

In this sample, this clonotype turned up many times. The gene calls are TRBV29-1 and TRBJ2-7; D not resolved. Germline CDR1 and CDR2: SQVTM and ANQGSEA. V was clipped by 0 bases and J by 6 bases, with 12 bases between them. The length of the CDR3 is 13 residues. The CDR3 bases are TGCAGCGTTGAAGATTGGGCAGGTGGCGAGCAGTACTTC. The encoded protein is CSVEDWAGGEQYF.

Concerning this clonotype: Germline is not matched at one junction end, which may reflect a read error. The chain links TRBV7-9 to TRBJ2-4; the D is unclear. The better agreement between TRBJ2-7 and the DNA end casts doubt on the J call. The CDR3 is made up of 13 amino acids. Germline V gene lookup returns CDR1 SEHNR and CDR2 FQNEAQ (reference sequence). The CDR3, as DNA: TGTGCCAGCAGCTTAGCTCCTTCCTTCGAGCAGTACTTC. Amino acids: CASSLAPSFEQYF.

The chain joins TRBV4-1 to TRBJ1-1, with unresolved D. V was shortened by 1 base and J by 1 base, with 13 bases between the two germline ends. The CDR3 spans 16 residues. Germline V lookup: CDR1 MGHRA, CDR2 YSYEKL. CDR3 DNA: TGCGCCAGCAGCCAAGTCGGAAATAAGAGGAACACTGAAGCTTTCTTT. Translated: CASSQVGNKRNTEAFF.

This clonotype was found a few times. The chain uses TRBV5-1 and TRBJ1-2; 7 nucleotides agree with TRBD1. Germline V lookup: CDR1 SGHRS, CDR2 YFSETQ. V gave up 4 bases and J gave up 6 bases; unmatched junction bases: 18. The CDR3 has 17 residues. The CDR3 DNA sequence: TGCGCCAGCAGCCCGGCGGTGGGGACAGCTAGATTTCATGGCTACACCTTC. This codes for CASSPAVGTARFHGYTF.

The chain combines TRBV18 with TRBJ2-7, with D hard to call. V dropped 6 bases and J dropped 0 bases, with 12 bases sitting between them. The CDR3 is 14 residues long. CDR1 is KGHSH and CDR2 is LQKENI in the germline V gene. The CDR3 protein is CASSLGSLSYEQYF. The CDR3 coding sequence is TGTGCCAGCTCCCTCGGGTCGCTCTCCTACGAGCAGTACTTC.

This clonotype was seen a handful of times. The V and J genes are TRBV29-1 and TRBJ2-3, with no clear D. V was clipped by 3 bases and J by 7 bases, with 8 bases between them. Germline V gives CDR1 SQVTM, CDR2 ANQGSEA. The CDR3 is 11 residues long. As DNA, the CDR3 is TGCAGCGTTGACCCTGGAAATACGCAGTATTTT. It specifies CSVDPGNTQYF.

The chain has TRBV12-3 or TRBV12-4 and TRBJ2-1; D is possibly TRBD2 (6 bases). V was clipped by 6 bases and J by 8 bases, with 14 bases between them. There are 13 residues in the CDR3. Here the CDR3 reads CASSLTSFDEQFF. In DNA form, the CDR3 reads TGTGCCAGCAGCCTGACTAGTTTCGATGAGCAGTTCTTC.

This sequence joins TRBV12-3 or TRBV12-4 and TRBJ2-7; tentative D call: TRBD1 (5 bases). Trimming pared 6 bases from V and 0 bases from J, leaving 18 bases between. CDR3 size: 16 residues. The CDR3 protein is CASSNQPGSSSYEQYF. The CDR3 DNA reads TGTGCCAGCAGCAACCAACCAGGGTCGAGCTCCTACGAGCAGTACTTC.

This chain uses TRBV4-1 with TRBJ2-1; TRBD2 aligns across 14 bases. The CDR3 is 17 amino acids. Germline CDR1 MGHRA, CDR2 YSYEKL. J gave up 12 bases and V 2 bases, and 12 bases lay outside the gene matches. The chain's CDR3 is CASSQRTGTSGGGGQFF. In nucleotides, the CDR3 is TGCGCCAGCAGCCAAAGGACCGGGACTAGCGGGGGTGGTGGGCAGTTCTTC.

The CDR3: CAWSMNRATEAFF. The CDR3 region has the DNA TGTGCCTGGAGTATGAACAGGGCCACTGAAGCTTTCTTT. The V call is TRBV30, the J call TRBJ1-1, with a weak D call TRBD1 (6 bases). This CDR3 region has 13 residues. The germline V and J ends were trimmed by 2 bases and 4 bases, with 11 bases remaining between them. Germline CDR1 is GTSNPN and CDR2 is SVGIG (reference sequence). Filled out from reference TRBV30 and TRBJ1-1, the complete variable domain reads SQTIHQWPATLVQPVGSPLSLECTVEGTSNPNLYWYRQAAGRGLQLLFYSVGIGQISSEVPQNLSASRPQDRQFILSSKKLLLSDSGFYLCAWSMNRATEAFFGQGTRLTVV.

This clonotype appeared a few times. CDR3 coding DNA: TGCAGTGCTAGGGGCGGGCGTTCCTACGAGCAGTACTTC. This codes for CSARGGRSYEQYF. This chain joins TRBV20-1 and TRBJ2-7; perhaps TRBD2 as D (5 bases). The V end lost 3 bases, the J end lost 1 base, and 10 bases lay between the germline ends. The CDR3 extends over 13 amino acids. CDR1 and CDR2 (germline): DFQATT, SNEGSKA (reference sequence).

This clonotype occurred many times. The V gene is TRBV6-2 or TRBV6-3, the J gene TRBJ2-7; 9 nucleotides match TRBD2. This CDR3 contains 14 residues. After removal of 2 bases from V and 7 bases from J, the junction contained 6 bases not matched to a gene. Germline CDR1 MNHEY, CDR2 SVGEGT. The CDR3 DNA follows: TGTGCCAGCAGTTACGTGGGACTAGCTCAAGAGCAGTACTTC. This translates into CASSYVGLAQEQYF.

The chain is built from TRBV10-3 and TRBJ2-5; 10 bases match TRBD2. The CDR3 covers 15 residues. J lost 7 bases, V lost 7 bases, and 12 bases had no gene match. From germline, CDR1 is ENHRY and CDR2 SYGVKD. The CDR3 protein is CAIKDLAGDQGTQYF. Here the CDR3 DNA reads TGTGCCATCAAGGATCTAGCGGGGGATCAGGGGACCCAGTACTTC.

The chain couples TRBV6-2 or TRBV6-3 to TRBJ2-1, with 10 positions matching TRBD1. Germline-derived CDR1 and CDR2 are MNHEY and SVGEGT. The CDR3 consists of 13 residues. Trimming took 7 bases from V and 7 from J; bases not matched to a gene: 4. As DNA, the CDR3 is TGTGCCAGCACCCGGACAGGGGGTAATGAGCAGTTCTTC. As protein: CASTRTGGNEQFF.

This chain connects TRBV28 to TRBJ2-5, with D unclear. The end of the DNA fits TRBJ2-7 better, so the J call may be wrong. The CDR3 spans 12 residues. Germline CDR1 is MDHEN and CDR2 is SYDVKM. Here the CDR3 DNA reads TGTGCCAGCAGCCGAACAGTCCCCGAGCAGTACTTC. Residues: CASSRTVPEQYF.